These 27 T cell receptor beta chains came from one sample sequenced in a study of T cell responses to AZD1222 COVID-19 vaccine. The protocol was immunoSEQ multiplex PCR, while the TCRdb copy is restricted to in-frame clones and leaves out a portion. The sample lists around 110,000 clones; around 90% were seen once. The sequencing here drew on peripheral blood, taken 28 days after the second AZD1222 dose. These receptors were taken from an adult who received the AZD1222 COVID-19 vaccine.

The chain links TRBV4-3 to TRBJ1-2; D call uncertain. The CDR3 consists of 16 residues. Germline V gene lookup returns CDR1 LGHNA and CDR2 YSLEER. Trimming stripped 0 bases from V and 0 bases from J, with 11 bases between. The CDR3 nucleotides read TGCGCCAGCAGCCAAGATACAGTCATAGCTAACTATGGCTACACCTTC. This gives the protein CASSQDTVIANYGYTF.

The J gene is TRBJ2-1, the V gene TRBV18; 8 bases align to TRBD2. J lost 0 bases, V lost 1 base, and 5 bases had no gene match. In germline, CDR1 is KGHSH, CDR2 LQKENI. This CDR3 has 17 amino acids. The CDR3 DNA reads as TGTGCCAGCTCACCACAGGGACTAGAAATCTCCTACAATGAGCAGTTCTTC. Its protein product is CASSPQGLEISYNEQFF.

This clone appeared once. The V and J genes are TRBV7-9 and TRBJ1-1; D is perhaps TRBD1 (5 bases). Germline V CDR1 and CDR2: SEHNR, FQNEAQ (reference sequence). The CDR3 spans 15 residues. V lost 4 bases, J lost 5 bases, and 17 bases lay in between. The CDR3 protein is CASSWSGTRRTEAFF. CDR3 DNA: TGTGCCAGCAGCTGGTCCGGGACGCGGAGGACTGAAGCTTTCTTT.

The chain employs TRBV30 and TRBJ1-1; 11 bases are shared with TRBD1. The germline gives CDR1 GTSNPN, CDR2 SVGIG (reference sequence). Losses at the gene ends were 8 bases for V and 0 bases for J; bases not matched to a gene: 5. CDR3 length: 14 amino acids. CDR3 in DNA: TGTGCCCACGGGACAGGGGGGATGAACACTGAAGCTTTCTTT. It is translated as CAHGTGGMNTEAFF.

This clone showed up just once. The chain couples TRBV2 to TRBJ1-5; TRBD1 matches at 9 bases. The V segment lost 4 bases and the J segment 3 bases; nucleotides outside the gene matches: 1. CDR1 SNHLY and CDR2 FYNNEI come from the germline V gene. There are 14 residues in the CDR3. Written as DNA, the CDR3 is TGTGCCAGCAGTGCACAGGGGGCCAATCAGCCCCAGCATTTT. Amino acid sequence: CASSAQGANQPQHF.

The chain recombines TRBV27 with TRBJ1-2; possible D gene TRBD1, 6 bases. The germline V gene encodes CDR1 MNHEY and CDR2 SMNVEV (reference sequence). Trimming removed 5 bases from V and 4 bases from J, with 17 bases in between. CDR3 length: 15 amino acids. The CDR3, as DNA: TGTGCCAGCAGTCATTGGGCGGGGGCTAGCTATGGCTACACCTTC. It codes for CASSHWAGASYGYTF.

J is TRBJ1-5 and V is TRBV19, with D uncertain. The V gene's germline CDR1 is LNHDA and CDR2 SQIVND (reference sequence). The CDR3 consists of 15 residues. The germline V and J ends were trimmed by 5 bases and 0 bases, with 11 bases remaining between them. The CDR3 sequence: CASSRGVDSNQPQHF. CDR3 DNA: TGTGCCAGTAGTCGAGGAGTTGATAGCAATCAGCCCCAGCATTTT.

The chain joins TRBV20-1 to TRBJ2-1; D is uncertain. Trimming took 3 bases from V and 0 from J, leaving 3 bases between them. Germline V lookup: CDR1 DFQATT, CDR2 SNEGSKA (reference sequence). This CDR3 has 12 residues. In DNA form, the CDR3 reads TGCAGTGCTAGTGTCTCCTACAATGAGCAGTTCTTC. It yields the protein CSASVSYNEQFF.

The J gene is TRBJ2-7, the V gene TRBV25-1; the D call may be TRBD1 or TRBD2 (5 bases each). V lost 5 bases and J 4 bases, leaving 12 bases between the germline ends. In germline, CDR1 is MGHDK, CDR2 SYGVNS. The CDR3 extends over 13 amino acids. The CDR3 sequence: CASSRQGGYEQYF. The CDR3 DNA reads TGTGCCAGCAGTCGGCAGGGCGGGTACGAGCAGTACTTC.

Here the CDR3 reads CASTLLRGNNEQFF. CDR3 sequence (DNA): TGTGCCAGCACCCTCCTGAGGGGCAACAATGAGCAGTTCTTC. The gene calls are TRBV27 and TRBJ2-1; D is possibly TRBD1 or TRBD2 (5 bases each). Germline V gene sequence: CDR1 MNHEY, CDR2 SMNVEV (reference sequence). The length of the CDR3 is 14 residues. The V and J ends lost 7 bases and 5 bases respectively, with 15 bases between them.

The genes are TRBV18 and TRBJ1-1; tentatively, D is TRBD1 (6 bases). The V end was cut by 3 bases, the J end by 8 bases, with 19 bases between. This CDR3 has 15 residues. Germline CDR1 is KGHSH and CDR2 is LQKENI. In nucleotides, the CDR3 is TGTGCCAGCTCACCCGGCTTGGACAGCACGCTCGAAGCTTTCTTT. It encodes CASSPGLDSTLEAFF.

The chain employs TRBV19 and TRBJ1-2; no reliable D call. Germline V gene sequence: CDR1 LNHDA, CDR2 SQIVND (reference sequence). The V end was cut by 5 bases, the J end by 1 base, with 11 bases between. CDR3 length: 14 residues. In nucleotides, the CDR3 is TGTGCCAGTAGTTTGGTACAACTTAACTATGGCTACACCTTC. It specifies CASSLVQLNYGYTF.

Ten or more counts support this clone. The chain combines TRBV5-5 with TRBJ2-5; tentatively, D is TRBD1 (6 bases). This CDR3 region has 14 residues. Germline values: CDR1 SGHKS, CDR2 YYEKEE (reference sequence). Trimming removed 1 base at V and 4 bases at J, with 11 bases between. Here the CDR3 reads CASSLSRGAETQYF. The CDR3 DNA reads TGTGCCAGCAGCTTGAGCAGGGGAGCAGAGACCCAGTACTTC.

This clone has just one count. The chain recombines TRBV9 with TRBJ2-2; 14 nucleotides match TRBD2. This CDR3 is 17 amino acids long. In germline, CDR1 is SGDLS, CDR2 YYNGEE. J lost 7 bases, V lost 3 bases, and 8 bases had no gene match. CDR3 sequence reads: CASSGLAGGQVGGELFF. Written as DNA, the CDR3 is TGTGCCAGCAGCGGACTAGCGGGAGGGCAGGTCGGCGGGGAGCTGTTTTTT.

This chain joins TRBV7-9 and TRBJ1-2; D might be TRBD1 (5 bases). This CDR3 region has 13 residues. Germline CDR1 SEHNR, CDR2 FQNEAQ (reference sequence). Deletions cut 5 bases from V and 4 bases from J, with 11 bases between. CDR3 amino acids: CASSRIQAYGYTF. In DNA form, the CDR3 reads TGTGCCAGCAGCCGGATACAGGCCTATGGCTACACCTTC.

CDR3 protein: CASSLDGDGYEQYF. CDR3 bases: TGTGCCAGCAGCTTAGACGGGGATGGGTACGAGCAGTACTTC. The V call is TRBV11-3, the J call TRBJ2-7; tentative D call: TRBD2 (5 bases). Germline CDR1 and CDR2: SGHNT and YENEEA. V was trimmed by 0 bases and J by 4 bases, leaving 10 bases between them. The CDR3 spans 14 residues.

The rearrangement joins TRBV19 to TRBJ2-7; a weak D match, TRBD2 (5 bases). Germline loops: CDR1 LNHDA, CDR2 SQIVND (reference sequence). V was shortened by 5 bases and J by 13 bases, with 9 bases between the two germline ends. The CDR3 is made up of 9 amino acids. CDR3 sequence reads: CASSSGIYF. In DNA form, the CDR3 reads TGTGCCAGTAGTTCCGGGATCTACTTC.

The gene calls are TRBV12-3 or TRBV12-4 and TRBJ2-5; D ambiguous. This CDR3 has 12 residues. V was pared by 1 base and J by 14 bases, with 14 bases between. Here the CDR3 reads CASSLGPRSNYF. The CDR3, as DNA: TGTGCCAGCAGTTTAGGGCCCCGGAGTAACTACTTC.

The chain joins TRBV18 to TRBJ1-2; D call uncertain. The CDR3 spans 12 residues. Deletions cut 2 bases from V and 3 bases from J, with 4 bases between. Germline CDR1 KGHSH, CDR2 LQKENI. CDR3 bases: TGTGCCAGCTCACCAGGGGACTATGGCTACACCTTC. It translates to CASSPGDYGYTF.

Only one count was recorded for this clone. This sequence joins TRBV7-9 and TRBJ2-7, with D uncertain. The CDR3 runs 15 residues. Germline V gene data show CDR1 as SEHNR and CDR2 as FQNEAQ (reference sequence). Trimming took off 0 bases at V and 2 bases at J, with 11 bases between the two ends. The CDR3, as DNA: TGTGCCAGCAGCTTAGCGGCTGCCGCACCCTACGAGCAGTACTTC. This translates into CASSLAAAAPYEQYF.

The chain carries TRBV19 and TRBJ1-2; maybe TRBD1 (6 bases). The CDR3 covers 14 residues. V shed 10 bases and J shed 6 bases, with 21 bases lying between them. CDR1 is LNHDA, CDR2 SQIVND, per germline (reference sequence). The DNA for the CDR3 is TGTGCCACCCGCGAGGGCAGGGGCAACCATGGCTACACCTTC. Protein product: CATREGRGNHGYTF. The full variable domain, rest sourced from reference TRBV19 and TRBJ1-2, is DGGITQSPKYLFRKEGQNVTLSCEQNLNHDAMYWYRQDPGQGLRLIYYSQIVNDFQKGDIAEGYSVSREKKESFPLTVTSAQKNPTAFYLCATREGRGNHGYTFGSGTRLTVV.

This clone has only a few counts. The chain uses TRBV27 and TRBJ2-3; TRBD2 is a possible D gene (6 bases). The length of the CDR3 is 18 residues. Trimming pared 1 base from V and 0 bases from J, leaving 17 bases between. CDR1 is MNHEY and CDR2 is SMNVEV in the germline V gene (reference sequence). The CDR3 bases are TGTGCCAGCAGTTTATTGTTGGCGGGAATATCTAGCACAGATACGCAGTATTTT. Translated: CASSLLLAGISSTDTQYF.

The rearrangement links TRBV7-2 to TRBJ2-2, with TRBD1 matching 9 bases. The CDR3 spans 16 residues. Germline CDR1 SGHTA, CDR2 FQGNSA. V was pared by 5 bases and J by 2 bases, with 6 bases of the junction left unmatched. CDR3 residues: CASSIDRGTNTGELFF. CDR3 in DNA: TGTGCCAGCAGCATTGACAGGGGGACTAACACCGGGGAGCTGTTTTTT.

This rearrangement joins TRBV6-6 to TRBJ1-5; D is undetermined. The V gene lost 6 bases and the J gene lost 6 bases, with 9 bases spanning the gap. The germline gives CDR1 MNHNY, CDR2 SVGAGI (reference sequence). The CDR3 has 12 residues. CDR3 loop: CASSYDRQPQHF. Written as DNA, the CDR3 is TGTGCCAGCAGCTACGACCGTCAGCCCCAGCATTTT.

The chain combines TRBV5-1 with TRBJ2-1; 9 bases align to TRBD2. Trimming cost V 6 bases and J 3 bases; bases outside gene matches: 7. Germline CDR1 and CDR2: SGHRS and YFSETQ. The CDR3 is 15 amino acids. The CDR3 here is CASTVTSGRYNEQFF. The CDR3 region has the DNA TGCGCCAGCACGGTGACTAGCGGCCGCTACAATGAGCAGTTCTTC. Supplemented by reference TRBV5-1 and TRBJ2-1, the full variable domain reads KAGVTQTPRYLIKTRGQQVTLSCSPISGHRSVSWYQQTPGQGLQFLFEYFSETQRNKGNFPGRFSGRQFSNSRSEMNVSTLELGDSALYLCASTVTSGRYNEQFFGPGTRLTVL.

V is TRBV7-9 and J is TRBJ2-3, with D uncertain. V was pared by 4 bases and J by 6 bases, with 14 bases between. Germline V gene data show CDR1 as SEHNR and CDR2 as FQNEAQ (reference sequence). This CDR3 has 14 amino acids. The CDR3 DNA reads as TGTGCCAGCAGCTCTCCGGGCCATAGGGATACGCAGTATTTT. Amino acid sequence: CASSSPGHRDTQYF.

The rearrangement links TRBV25-1 to TRBJ1-2; D is uncertain. Germline-derived CDR1 and CDR2 are MGHDK and SYGVNS. Trimming pared 9 bases from V and 4 bases from J, leaving 21 bases between. CDR3 length: 15 amino acids. CDR3 residues: CASQSNAEGLYGYTF. CDR3 in DNA: TGTGCCAGTCAAAGCAACGCGGAGGGCCTCTATGGCTACACCTTC.